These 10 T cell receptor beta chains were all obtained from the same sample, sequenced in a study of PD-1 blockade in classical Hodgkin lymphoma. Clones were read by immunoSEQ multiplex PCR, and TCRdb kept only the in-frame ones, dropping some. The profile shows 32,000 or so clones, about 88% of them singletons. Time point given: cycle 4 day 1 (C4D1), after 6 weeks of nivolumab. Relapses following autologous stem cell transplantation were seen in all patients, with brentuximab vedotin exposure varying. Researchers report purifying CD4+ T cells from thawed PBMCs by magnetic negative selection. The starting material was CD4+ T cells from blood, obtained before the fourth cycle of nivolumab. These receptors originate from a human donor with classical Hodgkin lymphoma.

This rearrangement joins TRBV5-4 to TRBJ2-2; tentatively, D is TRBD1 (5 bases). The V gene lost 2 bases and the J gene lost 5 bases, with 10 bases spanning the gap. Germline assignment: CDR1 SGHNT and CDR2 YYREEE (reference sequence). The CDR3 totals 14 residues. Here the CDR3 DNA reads TGTGCCAGCAGCTTTAGGGGTAGTACCGGGGAGCTGTTTTTT. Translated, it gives CASSFRGSTGELFF.

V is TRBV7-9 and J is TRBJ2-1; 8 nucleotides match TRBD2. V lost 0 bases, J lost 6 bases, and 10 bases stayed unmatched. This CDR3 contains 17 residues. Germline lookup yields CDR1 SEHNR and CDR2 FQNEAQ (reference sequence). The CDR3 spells CASSLAKPGTRVNEQFF. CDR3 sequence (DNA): TGTGCCAGCAGCTTAGCAAAACCTGGGACTAGGGTCAATGAGCAGTTCTTC.

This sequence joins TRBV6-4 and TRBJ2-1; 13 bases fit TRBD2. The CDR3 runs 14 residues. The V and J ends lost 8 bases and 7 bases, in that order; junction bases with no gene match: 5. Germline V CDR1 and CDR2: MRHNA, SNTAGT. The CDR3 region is CASLGLAGINEQFF. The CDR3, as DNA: TGTGCCAGCTTGGGACTAGCGGGGATAAATGAGCAGTTCTTC.

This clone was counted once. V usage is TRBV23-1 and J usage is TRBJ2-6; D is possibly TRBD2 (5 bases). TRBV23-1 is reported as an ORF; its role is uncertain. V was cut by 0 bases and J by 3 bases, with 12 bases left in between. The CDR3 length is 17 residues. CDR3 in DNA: TGCGCCAGCAGTCAATCTCGCGGGCCTTTTGGGGCCAACGTCCTGACTTTC. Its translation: CASSQSRGPFGANVLTF.

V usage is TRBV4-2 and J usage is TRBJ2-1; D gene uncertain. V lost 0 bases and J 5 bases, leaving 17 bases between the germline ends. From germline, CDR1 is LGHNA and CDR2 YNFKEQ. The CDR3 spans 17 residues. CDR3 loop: CASSQDPVWVLHNEQFF. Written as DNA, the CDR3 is TGTGCCAGCAGCCAAGATCCAGTCTGGGTACTCCACAATGAGCAGTTCTTC.

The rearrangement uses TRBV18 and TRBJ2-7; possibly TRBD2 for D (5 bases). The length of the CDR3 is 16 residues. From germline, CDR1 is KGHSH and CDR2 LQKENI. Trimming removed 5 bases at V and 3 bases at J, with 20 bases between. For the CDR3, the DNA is TGTGCCAGCTCAAAAAGACTAAATCAATGGGACTACGAGCAGTACTTC. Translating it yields CASSKRLNQWDYEQYF.

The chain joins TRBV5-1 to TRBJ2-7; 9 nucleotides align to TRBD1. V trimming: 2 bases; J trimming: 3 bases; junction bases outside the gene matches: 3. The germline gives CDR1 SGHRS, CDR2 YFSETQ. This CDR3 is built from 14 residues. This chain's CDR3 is CASSFGTGLYEQYF. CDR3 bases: TGCGCCAGCAGCTTCGGGACAGGGCTCTACGAGCAGTACTTC.

The CDR3 is CASSEGGGRGTEAFF. The CDR3 bases are TGTGCCAGCAGTGAAGGTGGGGGGCGTGGCACTGAAGCTTTCTTT. This sequence joins TRBV6-1 and TRBJ1-1, with D maybe TRBD1 (6 bases). Germline V gene sequence: CDR1 MNHNS, CDR2 SASEGT. V was pared by 1 base and J by 4 bases, with 13 bases between. The CDR3 covers 15 residues.

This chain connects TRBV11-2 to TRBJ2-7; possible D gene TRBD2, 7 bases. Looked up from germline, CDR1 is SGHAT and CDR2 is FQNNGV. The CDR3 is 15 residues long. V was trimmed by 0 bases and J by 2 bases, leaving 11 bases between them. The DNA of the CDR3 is TGTGCCAGCAGCTTAGAACGCGGGGGCACCTACGAGCAGTACTTC. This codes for CASSLERGGTYEQYF. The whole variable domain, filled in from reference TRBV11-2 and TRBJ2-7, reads EAGVAQSPRYKIIEKRQSVAFWCNPISGHATLYWYQQILGQGPKLLIQFQNNGVVDDSQLPKDRFSAERLKGVDSTLKIQPAKLEDSAVYLCASSLERGGTYEQYFGPGTRLTVT.

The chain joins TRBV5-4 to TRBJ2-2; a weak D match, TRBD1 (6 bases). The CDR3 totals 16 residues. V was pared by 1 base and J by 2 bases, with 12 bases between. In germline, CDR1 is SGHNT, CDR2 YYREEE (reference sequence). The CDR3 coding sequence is TGTGCCAGCAGCTTGCTGTGGACAGAAAACACCGGGGAGCTGTTTTTT. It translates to CASSLLWTENTGELFF. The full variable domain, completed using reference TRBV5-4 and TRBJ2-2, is ETGVTQSPTHLIKTRGQQVTLRCSSQSGHNTVSWYQQALGQGPQFIFQYYREEENGRGNFPPRFSGLQFPNYSSELNVNALELDDSALYLCASSLLWTENTGELFFGEGSRLTVL.